This T cell receptor (beta chain) derives from a study of T cell responses to AZD1222 COVID-19 vaccine. The protocol was immunoSEQ multiplex PCR, while the TCRdb copy is restricted to in-frame clones and leaves out a portion. The sample lists about 110,000 clones, about 90% seen once, with 3.2% in the top ten. Study outcomes and limitations: Close to half of spike-specific TCRs reportedly recognize unmutated variant regions. Increases in Spike-specific TCR breadth and depth were seen after two AZD1222 doses. Baseline serology detected seropositivity in only 6 or 7 AZD1222 recipients. In a largely white British group with more females than males, clonal diversity was possibly underestimated.

Details on this clone: Its antigen is still unknown.

The sequence was obtained from an adult in good health. The sample in question was peripheral blood, obtained on day 0 of AZD1222 vaccination.

The CDR3 DNA sequence: TGTGCCAGCAGTTACCCTACTCGGGACCCAAGAGGGGCCAACGTCCTGACTTTC. Translation gives CASSYPTRDPRGANVLTF. The gene calls are TRBV6-2 or TRBV6-3 and TRBJ2-6; D may be TRBD1 or TRBD2 (5 bases each). The CDR3 runs 18 residues. Germline assignment: CDR1 MNHEY and CDR2 SVGEGT. The germline V and J ends were trimmed by 2 bases and 4 bases, with 18 bases remaining between them.